This TCR beta chain comes out of a study of shared clonotypes between healthy human individuals (dated by TCRdb to the early 2020s). For the wider study: Three men and a couple of women, aged 18 to 49 years, made up the cohort. To increase sequencing depth and limit assay-specific biases, different laboratories used diverse techniques to prepare libraries and sequence TCR repertoires. The study deeply sequenced blood TCR repertoires of about 5 healthy adults to estimate repertoire size and the extent of clonotype sharing between individuals. Between about 0.9 and 10 billion PBMCs per donor were obtained by leukapheresis.

The study at large found these results: Sampling was restricted to blood, and TCR repertoires in tissue are likely to differ from TCR repertoires in blood. Pairwise subsampling indicated that sequencing depth was expected to affect the degree of clonotype sharing among donors. The small number of donors limited the genetic and exposure-history diversity represented.

CDR1 and CDR2 are read off the germline V gene (reference sequence) as MNHEY and SMNVEV. V ends up 5 bases short and J 4 bases short, with an unmatched junction base count of 7. The CDR3 has 15 amino acids, counting the end cysteine and phenylalanine. CDR3 DNA is the only sequence kept; it has 45 bases, read in frame from the first base. TCR CDR3 regions were amplified from genomic DNA by multiplex PCR using the deep immunoSEQ assay. For each cell subset, the extracted genomic DNA was distributed evenly across all wells of several immunoSEQ 96-well plates, and each plate served as one replicate. For unsorted PBMC, 300 ng genomic DNA, equal to 25,000 to 35,000 T cell genomes, was loaded into each replicate PCR. Genomic DNA from unsorted PBMC was sequenced over ten immunoSEQ deep assay plates. The purified libraries were quantified using a Qubit 3.0 fluorometer, sized with a Bioanalyzer 2100, and then quantified again using the KAPA Library Quantification kit. Every immunoSEQ 96-well plate was sequenced on a dedicated single-read 150-cycle Illumina NextSeq 550 flow cell. The study's own analysis went as follows. Because the immunoSEQ output included only junctional sequences and no quality scores, the filtering could not be the same as the filtering used for full-length reads. To assign V/J genes and CDR3, sequences were annotated using PyIR, a Python wrapper for IgBLAST v1.9, with IMGT germline references. Reads with weak V/J assignments (E-value above 1e-6), missing CDR3, stop codons, out-of-frame junctions, or ambiguous translated residues were removed. V3J clonotypes were defined as sequences sharing an identical inferred V gene, J gene, and CDR3 amino acid sequence. To compute the percentage overlap between repertoires, the number of shared unique clonotypes was divided by the size of the smaller repertoire. RTK rarefaction, the Chao1 estimator, and Recon v2.1 estimates of unobserved clonotypes were used to assess repertoire richness. TCRdb took this table from immuneACCESS and kept in-frame rearrangements with V and J called. Such tables lack part of the clones; where checked against another copy, unresolved V genes explain under half of the gap, and the rest is unexplained. The DNA was the basis for D and trimming; V, J and clone size are from that table. This sample has fewer than 500,000 clones in its table, and about 80% of those were observed once. Around 12% of the sample is taken by the ten largest.

Healthy HIV-negative adults with no recently reported acute infections or vaccinations were included as donors. All donors were Caucasian adults living in Nashville, Tennessee, USA. For unsorted samples, tens of millions of PBMCs were counted, and genomic DNA was extracted using the QIAamp DNA Blood Mini kit. After blood collection by leukapheresis, PBMCs were isolated using Ficoll-Histopaque density gradient centrifugation and then cryopreserved in the vapor phase of liquid nitrogen. Of note for this clone: This receptor's antigen is unknown. Per-nucleotide qualities are absent, and no much larger clonotype sits a single base away.

Recombination connected TRBV27 to TRBJ1-4; 7 nucleotides in the junction match TRBD1. Sequenced sample: PBMCs. This clonotype was sampled from a woman aged 35 to 49 in good health. Some clones in this sample may be carry-over from other donors' samples. The nucleotide sequence is given as TGTGCCAGCAGTGTCGGGACAGCAAATAATGAAAAACTGTTTTTT. Its translation reads: CASSVGTANNEKLFF.